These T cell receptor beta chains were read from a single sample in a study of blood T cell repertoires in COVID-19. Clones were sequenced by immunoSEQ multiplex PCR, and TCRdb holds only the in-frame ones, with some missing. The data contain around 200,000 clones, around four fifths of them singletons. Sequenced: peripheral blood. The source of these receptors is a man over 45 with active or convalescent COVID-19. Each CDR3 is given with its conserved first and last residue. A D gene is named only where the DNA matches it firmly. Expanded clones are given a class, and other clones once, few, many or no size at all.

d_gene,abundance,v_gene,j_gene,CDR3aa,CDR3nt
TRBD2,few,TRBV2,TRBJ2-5,CASSLPGLARETQYF,TGTGCCAGCAGCCTCCCGGGACTAGCCAGGGAGACCCAGTACTTC
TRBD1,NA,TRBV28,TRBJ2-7,CASRTPGTAYEQYF,TGTGCCAGCAGGACCCCCGGGACAGCCTACGAGCAGTACTTC
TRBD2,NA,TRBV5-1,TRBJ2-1,CASSLASGRGEQFF,TGCGCCAGCAGCTTGGCTAGCGGGAGGGGTGAGCAGTTCTTC
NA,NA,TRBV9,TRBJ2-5,CASSGTAQETQYF,TGTGCCAGCAGCGGGACAGCTCAGGAGACCCAGTACTTC
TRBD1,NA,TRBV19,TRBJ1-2,CASSTGTGNGYTF,TGTGCCAGTAGCACCGGGACAGGGAATGGCTACACCTTC
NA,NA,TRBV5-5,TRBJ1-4,CASSIDGQLTTNEKLFF,TGTGCCAGCAGTATTGACGGACAGCTTACAACTAATGAAAAACTGTTTTTT
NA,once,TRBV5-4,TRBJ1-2,CASSLGQESYGYTF,TGTGCCAGCAGCTTGGGACAGGAAAGCTATGGCTACACCTTC
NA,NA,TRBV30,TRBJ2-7,CAWNRASYEQYF,TGTGCCTGGAACAGGGCCTCCTACGAGCAGTACTTC
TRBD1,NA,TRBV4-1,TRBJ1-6,CASSRAGTENSPLHF,TGCGCCAGCAGCAGAGCCGGGACAGAGAATTCACCCCTCCACTTT
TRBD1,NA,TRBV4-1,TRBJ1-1,CASSHIAGQGTLEAFF,TGCGCCAGCAGCCACATCGCGGGACAGGGAACGCTAGAAGCTTTCTTT
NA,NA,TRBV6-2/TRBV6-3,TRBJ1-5,CASSDSRVQPQHF,TGTGCCAGCAGTGACTCCAGGGTACAGCCCCAGCATTTT
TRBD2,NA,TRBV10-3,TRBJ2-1,CAISDKGGTRRYNEQFF,TGTGCCATCAGTGATAAGGGGGGGACTAGAAGGTACAATGAGCAGTTCTTC
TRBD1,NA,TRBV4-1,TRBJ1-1,CASSQGLQGRSEAFF,TGCGCCAGCAGCCAAGGCCTACAGGGGAGGTCTGAAGCTTTCTTT
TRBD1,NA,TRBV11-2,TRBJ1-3,CASSPQGGSGNTIYF,TGTGCCAGCAGCCCACAGGGGGGCTCTGGAAACACCATATATTTT
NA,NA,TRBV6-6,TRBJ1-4,CASGWQGGLNEKLFF,TGTGCCAGCGGGTGGCAGGGAGGGCTAAATGAAAAACTGTTTTTT
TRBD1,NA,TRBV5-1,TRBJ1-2,CASSPQGDYGYTF,TGCGCCAGCAGCCCACAGGGGGACTATGGCTACACCTTC
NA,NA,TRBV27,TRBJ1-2,CASSSTGVYGYTF,TGTGCCAGCAGTAGTACGGGGGTGTATGGCTACACCTTC
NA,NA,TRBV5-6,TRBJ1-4,CASSFQGSGEKLFF,TGTGCCAGCAGCTTCCAGGGGTCCGGTGAAAAACTGTTTTTT
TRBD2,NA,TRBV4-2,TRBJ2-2,CASSQDQAGDSTGELFF,TGTGCCAGCAGCCAAGATCAAGCGGGGGATTCCACCGGGGAGCTGTTTTTT
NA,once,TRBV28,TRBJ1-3,CASSSAGQGAGNTIYF,TGTGCCAGCAGTTCCGCGGGGCAGGGTGCTGGAAACACCATATATTTT
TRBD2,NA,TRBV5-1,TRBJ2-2,CASSSGLAGETPNTGELFF,TGCGCCAGCAGCTCGGGACTAGCGGGAGAAACCCCGAACACCGGGGAGCTGTTTTTT
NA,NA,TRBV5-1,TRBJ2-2,CASSRAGRIDAGELFF,TGCGCCAGCAGCCGGGCGGGTCGTATAGACGCCGGGGAGCTGTTTTTT
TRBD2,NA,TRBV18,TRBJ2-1,CASSPASGGAGNEQFF,TGTGCCAGCTCACCTGCTAGCGGGGGGGCCGGAAATGAGCAGTTCTTC
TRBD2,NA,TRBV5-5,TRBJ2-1,CASSLRGLAAANNEQFF,TGTGCCAGCAGCCTCCGGGGACTAGCGGCCGCAAACAATGAGCAGTTCTTC
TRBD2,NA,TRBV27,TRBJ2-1,CASSPYGLAGVNEQFF,TGTGCCAGCAGCCCATACGGGCTAGCGGGAGTCAATGAGCAGTTCTTC
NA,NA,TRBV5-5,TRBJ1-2,CASSRGDTYGYTF,TGTGCCAGCAGCCGTGGGGACACCTATGGCTACACCTTC
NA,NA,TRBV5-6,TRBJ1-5,CASSLSRRVNQPQHF,TGTGCCAGCAGCTTATCGCGGCGGGTCAATCAGCCCCAGCATTTT
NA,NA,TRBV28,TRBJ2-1,CASSTGSNEQFF,TGTGCCAGCAGTACAGGGTCCAATGAGCAGTTCTTC
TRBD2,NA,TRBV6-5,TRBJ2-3,CASSYSGGADTQYF,TGTGCCAGCAGTTACTCTGGGGGGGCAGATACGCAGTATTTT
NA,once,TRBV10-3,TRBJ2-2,CAISESAGLSTGELFF,TGTGCCATCAGTGAGTCGGCAGGGCTCTCCACCGGGGAGCTGTTTTTT
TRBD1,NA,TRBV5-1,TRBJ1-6,CASSSGTGDSPLHF,TGCGCCAGCAGCTCCGGGACAGGGGACTCACCCCTCCACTTT
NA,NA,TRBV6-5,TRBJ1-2,CASSSESGTTYGYTF,TGTGCCAGCAGTTCTGAATCCGGGACAACTTATGGCTACACCTTC